These 7 T cell receptor beta chains originate from one sample sequenced in a study of shared clonotypes between healthy human individuals. Measured with immunoSEQ multiplex PCR; TCRdb has only the in-frame clones, and not every one. The profile covers roughly 890,000 clones, with 92% appearing a single time and under 30% taken by the ten largest. Naive CD8 cells comprised CD45RO-negative, CCR7-positively selected cells, excluding terminally differentiated effector memory CD45RA+ cells. The sequencing input was naive CD8+ T cells sorted from blood. All receptors come from a man in his thirties or forties in good health.

This chain connects TRBV28 to TRBJ2-3; D is undetermined. This CDR3 has 16 amino acids. Per the germline V gene, CDR1 is MDHEN and CDR2 is SYDVKM. The V gene lost 3 bases and the J gene lost 0 bases, with 13 bases spanning the gap. CDR3 loop: CASSFGSAVSTDTQYF. In nucleotides, the CDR3 is TGTGCCAGCAGTTTCGGCAGCGCGGTTAGCACAGATACGCAGTATTTT.

J is TRBJ2-7 and V is TRBV2; D perhaps matches TRBD1 (5 bases). Trimming shortened V by 9 bases and J by 7 bases, and 10 bases separated the two germline ends. This CDR3 contains 10 residues. CDR1 is SNHLY, CDR2 FYNNEI, per germline. As DNA, the CDR3 is TGTGCCAGTAATAGGGGAGAGCAGTACTTC. Its translation is CASNRGEQYF. The whole variable domain, remainder taken from reference TRBV2 and TRBJ2-7, is EPEVTQTPSHQVTQMGQEVILRCVPISNHLYFYWYRQILGQKVEFLVSFYNNEISEKSEIFDDQFSVERPDGSNFTLKIRSTKLEDSAMYFCASNRGEQYFGPGTRLTVT.

The rearrangement joins TRBV18 to TRBJ2-7; D is ambiguous. This CDR3 is 14 amino acids long. CDR1 and CDR2 from the germline V gene are KGHSH and LQKENI. V lost 2 bases and J lost 1, with 9 bases in between. CDR3 sequence (DNA): TGTGCCAGCTCACCAGAAATAGGGTCCTACGAGCAGTACTTC. It translates to CASSPEIGSYEQYF. Variable domain in full (rest from reference TRBV18 and TRBJ2-7): NAGVMQNPRHLVRRRGQEARLRCSPMKGHSHVYWYRQLPEEGLKFMVYLQKENIIDESGMPKERFSAEFPKEGPSILRIQQVVRGDSAAYFCASSPEIGSYEQYFGPGTRLTVT.

The J gene is TRBJ2-7, the V gene TRBV7-9; D is tentatively TRBD1 or TRBD2 (9 bases each). V was trimmed by 7 bases and J by 2 bases, leaving 18 bases between them. This CDR3 has 15 amino acids. Germline CDR1 and CDR2: SEHNR and FQNEAQ (reference sequence). The CDR3 region has the DNA TGTGCCAGCAAACAGGGGGCGGGAGGGGCCTACGAGCAGTACTTC. Translation gives CASKQGAGGAYEQYF.

The chain uses TRBV6-6 and TRBJ2-7, with a tentative D call TRBD2 (5 bases). Trimming took off 7 bases at V and 5 bases at J, with 24 bases between the two ends. There are 16 residues in the CDR3. In germline, CDR1 is MNHNY, CDR2 SVGAGI (reference sequence). CDR3 region: CASIQYLGRSEDEQYF. For the CDR3, the DNA is TGTGCCAGCATACAATACTTAGGACGGTCGGAGGACGAGCAGTACTTC.

This chain joins TRBV13 and TRBJ2-7; TRBD2 aligns across 7 bases. The junction had 11 bases not matched to a gene; V was cut back by 6 bases and J by 6 bases. Per the germline V gene, CDR1 is PRHDT and CDR2 is FYEKMQ (reference sequence). The CDR3 totals 14 residues. CDR3 amino acids: CASRETSSRGEQYF. The CDR3 DNA reads as TGTGCCAGCAGGGAGACTAGCTCTCGGGGCGAGCAGTACTTC.

The V gene is TRBV7-8, the J gene TRBJ2-5; the match to TRBD2 covers 8 bases. Trimming cost V 3 bases and J 5 bases; bases outside gene matches: 5. This CDR3 region has 14 residues. Germline V gives CDR1 SGHVS, CDR2 FQNEAQ. The chain's CDR3 is CASSFEAGVETQYF. In nucleotides, the CDR3 is TGTGCCAGCAGCTTTGAAGCGGGAGTGGAGACCCAGTACTTC.